Each of the 8 T cell receptor beta chains below was sequenced from the same sample in a study of CD8+ T cells in alopecia areata. Treatment defined: oral pan-JAK inhibitor, 5-10 mg twice daily. cDNA prepared by RNA extraction and subsequent reverse transcription served as the template for sequencing. The table came from immunoSEQ multiplex PCR; TCRdb's copy has only in-frame clones and leaves some out. The sample carries over 70,000 clones, around 66% recorded once. The sequencing here drew on CD8+ T cells sorted from blood, taken at week 24, from a patient treated with tofacitinib. These receptor sequences come from a human donor with alopecia areata.

This chain joins TRBV4-1 and TRBJ2-5; D possibly corresponds to TRBD1 (5 bases). With the DNA end fitting TRBJ2-7 better, the J assignment may be wrong. Per germline, CDR1 MGHRA and CDR2 YSYEKL. The CDR3 extends over 14 amino acids. CDR3 nucleotides: TGCGCCAGCAGCCAAGAACCACAGGTCTACGAGCAGTACTTC. The encoded protein is CASSQEPQVYEQYF.

V usage is TRBV6-1 and J usage is TRBJ2-7; D gene uncertain. Trimming took off 2 bases at V and 3 bases at J, with 11 bases between the two ends. In germline, CDR1 is MNHNS, CDR2 SASEGT. The CDR3 is 14 amino acids. CDR3 in DNA: TGTGCCAGCAGTGAACCGTACAAGGGCTACGAGCAGTACTTC. It translates to CASSEPYKGYEQYF.

By sample fraction, this clone is medium-sized. The chain links TRBV6-4 to TRBJ2-3, with D maybe TRBD2 (6 bases). Trimming left V 2 bases short and J 3 bases short, with 12 bases between. The germline V gene has CDR1 MRHNA and CDR2 SNTAGT. The CDR3 is made up of 15 amino acids. CDR3 sequence (DNA): TGTGCCAGCAGTGACGAGGCGGGGAGAACAGATACGCAGTATTTT. Residues: CASSDEAGRTDTQYF.

This chain joins TRBV11-1 and TRBJ2-1; D is possibly TRBD1 (6 bases). Germline CDR1 SGHAT, CDR2 FQDESV (reference sequence). The CDR3 consists of 15 residues. V gave up 4 bases and J gave up 9 bases, with 19 bases separating them. CDR3 sequence: CASSSIQGWAGEQFF. The CDR3 DNA reads TGTGCCAGCAGCTCGATACAGGGTTGGGCGGGTGAGCAGTTCTTC.

This clone occurred a few times. The rearrangement uses TRBV29-1 and TRBJ1-1; D call uncertain. Germline V gene data show CDR1 as SQVTM and CDR2 as ANQGSEA. The CDR3 contains 11 residues. V was trimmed by 4 bases and J by 0 bases, leaving 3 bases between them. The CDR3, as DNA: TGCAGCGTTGGGATGAACACTGAAGCTTTCTTT. Residues: CSVGMNTEAFF.

The chain combines TRBV27 with TRBJ1-5; 7 nucleotides line up with TRBD1. The CDR3 extends over 14 amino acids. Germline lookup yields CDR1 MNHEY and CDR2 SMNVEV (reference sequence). After removal of 5 bases from V and 3 bases from J, the junction contained 4 bases not matched to a gene. The CDR3 protein is CASSPQGSNQPQHF. As DNA, the CDR3 is TGTGCCAGCAGTCCACAGGGGTCCAATCAGCCCCAGCATTTT.

This chain uses TRBV10-3 with TRBJ1-2; D is possibly TRBD1 (6 bases). V was cut by 4 bases and J by 3 bases, with 15 bases left in between. Germline CDR1 reads ENHRY; CDR2 reads SYGVKD. The CDR3 length is 15 residues. The CDR3 bases are TGTGCCATCAGTGCGAGGGGGAATAACGACTATGGCTACACCTTC. Translation gives CAISARGNNDYGYTF.

This clone was observed a single time. V is TRBV27 and J is TRBJ2-3, with 9 bases fitting TRBD2. Unmatched junction bases numbered 7, after V lost 3 bases and J lost 0 bases. Germline loops: CDR1 MNHEY, CDR2 SMNVEV (reference sequence). The CDR3 sequence is 17 residues long. The chain's CDR3 is CASSFRRLAASTDTQYF. CDR3 nucleotide sequence: TGTGCCAGCAGTTTCCGTCGACTAGCGGCTAGCACAGATACGCAGTATTTT.